One and the same sample provided the 11 T cell receptor beta chains below, sequenced in a study of T cell clonality in common variable immunodeficiency. General observations from the study: Fewer deletions and N-nucleotide insertions were reportedly seen in common variable immunodeficiency TCR beta sequences.

For these TCRs, the target antigens are not known. The protocol was immunoSEQ multiplex PCR, while the TCRdb copy is restricted to in-frame clones and leaves out a portion. The table records about 26,000 clones without singletons, the ten largest covering 4%. Sequenced input: peripheral blood mononuclear cells. Receptors were obtained from a human donor with common variable immunodeficiency.

This clone was found many times. The read comes to an end 3 residues before the CDR3 does, leaving the germline J gene to fill in the end. This chain uses TRBV13 with TRBJ2-3, with TRBD2 identical over 7 bases. The CDR3 runs 15 residues. The germline CDR1 and CDR2 sequences are PRHDT and FYEKMQ (reference sequence). V lost 5 bases and J lost 6; bases outside the gene matches: 11. The CDR3 bases that were read are TGTGCCAGCAGCCCACCGGGAGGCGGGGGTGATACG. This translates into CASSPPGGGGDT. The full CDR3 reads CASSPPGGGGDTQYF.

This clone has ten or more counts. The CDR3 end is not reached by the read, which stops 3 residues before it; the germline J gene fills it in. V and J are TRBV27 and TRBJ1-1; D is unresolved. This CDR3 has 14 residues. Germline CDR1 is MNHEY and CDR2 is SMNVEV (reference sequence). CDR3 in amino acids: CASSPKNSGFRAFF. CDR3 bases read: TGTGCCAGCAGCCCCAAAAATAGCGGATTCCGA.

This clone was detected many times. The sequenced fragment ends 3 residues before the CDR3 boundary, so the rest is inferred from the germline J gene. This chain links TRBV20-1 with TRBJ2-1; possible D gene TRBD2, 7 bases. V dropped 5 bases and J dropped 9 bases, with 20 bases sitting between them. The CDR3 contains 14 residues. The germline gives CDR1 DFQATT, CDR2 SNEGSKA (reference sequence). The covered CDR3 bases are TGCAGTGCTTATTTGCCAGGGGCGGGGGTTGAG. Residues: CSAYLPGAGVE. The CDR3 in full is CSAYLPGAGVEQFF.

At least ten counts were recorded for this clone. The CDR3 is cut off 3 residues early in the read; its end comes from the germline J gene. V and J are TRBV2 and TRBJ2-7, with 9 bases that match TRBD1. Trimming removed 5 bases from V and 2 bases from J; junction bases left unmatched: 4. The germline V gene encodes CDR1 SNHLY and CDR2 FYNNEI. CDR3 length: 14 residues. The CDR3 loop is CASSNRGPPYEQYF. Incomplete CDR3 DNA: TGTGCCAGCAGTAACAGGGGGCCTCCCTACGAG.

Of note for this clone: The read ends 3 residues early relative to the CDR3; the germline J gene fills the gap. This chain connects TRBV7-9 to TRBJ1-1; possible D gene TRBD1, 6 bases. The CDR3 spans 15 residues. The V end lost 5 bases, the J end lost 5 bases, and 18 bases lay between the germline ends. CDR1 is SEHNR and CDR2 is FQNEAQ in the germline V gene (reference sequence). The sequenced CDR3 bases are TGTGCCAGCAGCCCCGGAGCCACAGGGTGGACTGAA. This gives the protein CASSPGATGWTE. The entire CDR3 protein reads CASSPGATGWTEAFF.

Notes on this clone: The sequence runs out 3 residues before the end of the CDR3; the remainder is reconstructed from the germline J gene. The chain is built from TRBV20-1 and TRBJ2-1; D is unresolved. V lost 1 base to trimming and J lost 0 bases, with 10 bases between them. There are 15 residues in the CDR3. The germline V gene encodes CDR1 DFQATT and CDR2 SNEGSKA (reference sequence). CDR3 protein: CSARVVSSSYNEQFF. Incomplete CDR3 DNA: TGCAGTGCTAGAGTAGTCTCGAGCTCCTACAATGAG.

Worth noting for this clone: The observed sequence ends 3 residues before the CDR3 terminus, with the missing tail filled in from the germline J gene. This rearrangement joins TRBV19 to TRBJ1-1, with D perhaps TRBD1 (5 bases). The CDR3 has 15 residues. The germline V gene encodes CDR1 LNHDA and CDR2 SQIVND (reference sequence). V was shortened by 1 base and J by 3 bases, with 12 bases between the two germline ends. The part of the CDR3 DNA that was read is TGTGCCAGTAGTATAGTAGGGAGGGGCGACACTGAA. Translated, it gives CASSIVGRGDTE. The CDR3 as a whole reads CASSIVGRGDTEAFF.

This clone was seen ten or more times. Read coverage stops 3 residues before the CDR3 terminus; the germline J gene supplies the remainder. This rearrangement joins TRBV5-4 to TRBJ2-1; 9 bases are shared with TRBD2. CDR1 and CDR2 (germline): SGHNT, YYREEE (reference sequence). This CDR3 region has 16 residues. Trimming removed 0 bases from V and 4 bases from J; junction bases left unmatched: 5. The sequenced part of the CDR3 DNA is TGTGCCAGCAGCTTGGAGGCGGGAGGGCCTTACAATGAG. This translates into CASSLEAGGPYNE. The complete CDR3 protein is CASSLEAGGPYNEQFF.

Remarks on this clone: The read stops 3 residues short of the end of the CDR3; the missing end is completed from the germline J gene. J is TRBJ2-7 and V is TRBV7-9, with 9 bases lining up with TRBD2. With V trimmed by 7 bases and J by 1 base, 8 bases remained unmatched. Germline V gene sequence: CDR1 SEHNR, CDR2 FQNEAQ (reference sequence). The CDR3 is 15 amino acids. The CDR3 region is CASNDLAGGSYEQYF. The sequenced part of the CDR3 DNA is TGTGCCAGCAACGATTTGGCGGGAGGGTCCTACGAG. The full variable domain, with the rest looked up from reference TRBV7-9 and TRBJ2-7, is DTGVSQNPRHKITKRGQNVTFRCDPISEHNRLYWYRQTLGQGPEFLTYFQNEAQLEKSRLLSDRFSAERPKGSFSTLEIQRTEQGDSAMYLCASNDLAGGSYEQYFGPGTRLTVT.

This clone was counted between two and nine times. The read finishes 3 residues shy of the CDR3 end, and the germline J gene is used to complete it. The rearrangement links TRBV20-1 to TRBJ2-7; TRBD1 agrees at 9 bases. Germline CDR1 reads DFQATT; CDR2 reads SNEGSKA (reference sequence). This CDR3 comprises 15 residues. V was pared by 4 bases and J by 5 bases, with 12 bases of the junction left unmatched. The CDR3 bases that were read are TGCAGTGCTAATGGGGCCGGGACAGGGAGGAACGAG. This translates into CSANGAGTGRNE. The entire CDR3 is CSANGAGTGRNEQYF.

On this clone itself: The read terminates 3 residues before the CDR3 end, so the remaining end is supplied by the germline J gene. The V and J genes are TRBV19 and TRBJ2-6, with 8 bases fitting TRBD2. In germline, CDR1 is LNHDA, CDR2 SQIVND (reference sequence). The J segment lost 3 bases and the V segment lost 4 bases, leaving 8 bases of the junction unmatched. The CDR3 is 17 amino acids. CDR3 loop: CASSKAGVMFGANVLTF. The sequenced part of the CDR3 DNA is TGTGCCAGTAGTAAAGCGGGAGTGATGTTTGGGGCCAACGTC.